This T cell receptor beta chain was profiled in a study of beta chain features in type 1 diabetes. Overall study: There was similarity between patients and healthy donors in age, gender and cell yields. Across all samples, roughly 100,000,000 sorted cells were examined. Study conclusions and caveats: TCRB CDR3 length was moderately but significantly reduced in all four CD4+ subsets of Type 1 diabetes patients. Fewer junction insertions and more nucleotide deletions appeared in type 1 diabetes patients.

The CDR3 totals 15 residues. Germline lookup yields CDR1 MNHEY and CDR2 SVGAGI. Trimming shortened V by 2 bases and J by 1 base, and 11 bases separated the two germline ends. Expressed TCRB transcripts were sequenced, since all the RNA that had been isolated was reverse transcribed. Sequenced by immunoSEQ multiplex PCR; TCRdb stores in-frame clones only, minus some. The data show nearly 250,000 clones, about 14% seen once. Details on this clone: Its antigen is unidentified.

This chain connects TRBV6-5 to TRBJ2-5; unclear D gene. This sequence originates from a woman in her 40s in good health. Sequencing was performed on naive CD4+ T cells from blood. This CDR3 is CASSYKTDPQETQYF. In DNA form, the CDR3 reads TGTGCCAGCAGTTACAAAACAGACCCCCAAGAGACCCAGTACTTC.